A single sample gave rise to the 10 T cell receptor beta chains below, sequenced in a study of control samples from healthy donors and cancer patients. Repertoires were generated with immunoSEQ multiplex PCR, while TCRdb's copy carries only in-frame clones and drops some. The sample carries about 140,000 clones, 80% to 95% recorded once. Sequenced input: blood. The receptors were sampled from a man between 25 and 39 years old in good health.

CDR3 residues: CASSNRDIDETQYF. The CDR3 region has the DNA TGTGCCAGCAGCAACCGGGACATCGACGAGACCCAGTACTTC. The genes are TRBV7-9 and TRBJ2-5, with D maybe TRBD1 (6 bases). Germline assignment: CDR1 SEHNR and CDR2 FQNEAQ (reference sequence). There are 14 residues in the CDR3. Trimming removed 5 bases from V and 5 bases from J, with 15 bases in between. The full variable domain, its missing parts supplied by reference TRBV7-9 and TRBJ2-5, is DTGVSQNPRHKITKRGQNVTFRCDPISEHNRLYWYRQTLGQGPEFLTYFQNEAQLEKSRLLSDRFSAERPKGSFSTLEIQRTEQGDSAMYLCASSNRDIDETQYFGPGTRLLVL.

The chain uses TRBV28 and TRBJ1-2; D unclear. V lost 3 bases, J lost 4 bases, and 6 bases lay in between. Germline values: CDR1 MDHEN, CDR2 SYDVKM. The CDR3 sequence is 12 residues long. In DNA form, the CDR3 reads TGTGCCAGCAGTTTCAAGAGCTATGGCTACACCTTC. Translation: CASSFKSYGYTF.

The rearrangement uses TRBV7-2 and TRBJ1-2; 12 nucleotides line up with TRBD1. Germline-derived CDR1 and CDR2 are SGHTA and FQGNSA. J gave up 7 bases and V 4 bases, and 4 bases lay outside the gene matches. The CDR3 length is 14 residues. CDR3 nucleotides: TGTGCCAGCAGCTCCGGGACAGGGGGCTCTGGCTACACCTTC. Translated: CASSSGTGGSGYTF.

The chain uses TRBV6-5 and TRBJ2-1; D gene unclear. V lost 8 bases and J lost 0, with 11 bases in between. This CDR3 contains 14 residues. Looked up from germline, CDR1 is MNHEY and CDR2 is SVGAGI. CDR3 in amino acids: CASGPPGSYNEQFF. The CDR3 DNA reads as TGTGCCAGCGGACCCCCTGGCTCCTACAATGAGCAGTTCTTC.

The genes are TRBV3-1 (or the pseudogene TRBV3-2) and TRBJ2-5, with 13 nucleotides matching TRBD2. CDR1 and CDR2 from the germline V gene are LGHDT and YNNKEL (reference sequence). V was pared by 2 bases and J by 7 bases, with 10 bases of the junction left unmatched. The CDR3 loop spans 17 amino acids. In DNA form, the CDR3 reads TGTGCCAGCAGCCAATCCCGGACTAGCGGGAGCCCCCGGACCCAGTACTTC. Residues: CASSQSRTSGSPRTQYF.

The chain carries TRBV4-3 and TRBJ1-1; no firm D call. CDR1 and CDR2 from the germline V gene are LGHNA and YSLEER. V was cut by 0 bases and J by 4 bases, with 3 bases left in between. This CDR3 has 12 amino acids. The DNA for the CDR3 is TGCGCCAGCAGCCAAGATTTCACTGAAGCTTTCTTT. It encodes CASSQDFTEAFF.

The chain recombines TRBV24-1 with TRBJ2-7; no definite D call. V shed 3 bases and J shed 3 bases, with 2 bases lying between them. The V gene's germline CDR1 is KGHDR and CDR2 SFDVKD. The CDR3 extends over 11 amino acids. The CDR3 region is CATSDRYEQYF. Written as DNA, the CDR3 is TGTGCCACCAGTGATCGCTACGAGCAGTACTTC.

CDR3 loop: CASSSSGRGIDEQFF. In DNA, the CDR3 is TGTGCCAGCAGTTCGAGCGGGAGGGGGATTGATGAGCAGTTCTTC. The chain combines TRBV6-2 or TRBV6-3 with TRBJ2-1; 10 nucleotides agree with TRBD2. Looked up from germline, CDR1 is MNHEY and CDR2 is SVGEGT. The length of the CDR3 is 15 residues. Trimming took 4 bases from V and 8 from J; bases not matched to a gene: 8.

The chain employs TRBV10-3 and TRBJ1-5; D remains unclear. The V end was cut by 0 bases, the J end by 2 bases, with 11 bases between. This CDR3 contains 16 residues. Germline CDR1 ENHRY, CDR2 SYGVKD. The CDR3 bases are TGTGCCATCAGTGAGTCGAGTGTAATTGGCAATCAGCCCCAGCATTTT. Translating gives CAISESSVIGNQPQHF.

The chain links TRBV7-2 to TRBJ2-7; a possible D gene is TRBD1 (5 bases). This CDR3 comprises 14 residues. The germline V gene has CDR1 SGHTA and CDR2 FQGNSA. The V gene lost 2 bases and the J gene lost 0 bases, with 8 bases spanning the gap. The CDR3 sequence is CASSLSRASYEQYF. In nucleotides, the CDR3 is TGTGCCAGCAGCTTATCCAGGGCCTCCTACGAGCAGTACTTC.